One sample yielded the 8 T cell receptor beta chains listed below, sequenced in a study of T cell repertoires in cytomegalovirus infection. A single record per CDR3 protein comes from TCRdb applying MiXCR to the reads. The sample has 150,000 to 190,000 distinct CDR3 sequences, around 22% seen once. Sequenced material: PBMCs. The receptor source for this set is a human donor in good health (CMV status not recorded). Some clones in this sample may be carry-over from other donors' samples.

This clonotype was seen a few times. The genes are TRBV28 and TRBJ1-5; the D is unclear. V shed 1 base and J shed 3 bases, with 13 bases lying between them. Germline CDR1 and CDR2: MDHEN and SYDVKM. The CDR3 covers 16 residues. CDR3 bases: TGTGCCAGCAGTTTATATGCGGGGATGCCCAATCAGCCCCAGCATTTT. Translating gives CASSLYAGMPNQPQHF. Using reference TRBV28 and TRBJ1-5 for the parts outside the CDR3, the full variable domain is DVKVTQSSRYLVKRTGEKVFLECVQDMDHENMFWYRQDPGLGLRLIYFSYDVKMKEKGDIPEGYSVSREKKERFSLILESASTNQTSMYLCASSLYAGMPNQPQHFGDGTRLSIL.

The chain joins TRBV29-1 to TRBJ1-1; D call uncertain. Trimming cost V 0 bases and J 5 bases, with 13 bases left between them. Germline V gene sequence: CDR1 SQVTM, CDR2 ANQGSEA. CDR3 length: 14 amino acids. This CDR3 is CSVEESGYGTEAFF. DNA of the CDR3: TGCAGCGTTGAAGAGTCGGGTTATGGAACTGAAGCTTTCTTT.

This clonotype turned up a few times. DNA of the CDR3: TGTGCCAGCAGCTTGGCGGGTAGTGTCAATGAGCAGTTCTTC. It specifies CASSLAGSVNEQFF. The chain employs TRBV7-9 and TRBJ2-1; weak D call: TRBD2 (5 bases). Germline V gene lookup returns CDR1 SEHNR and CDR2 FQNEAQ (reference sequence). V lost 3 bases and J 6 bases, leaving 12 bases between the germline ends. This CDR3 comprises 14 residues.

This clonotype was counted many times. This chain joins TRBV28 and TRBJ1-1; D is ambiguous. Deletions cut 10 bases from V and 2 bases from J, with 14 bases between. The length of the CDR3 is 13 residues. Germline V CDR1 and CDR2: MDHEN, SYDVKM. The CDR3 sequence: CAIKFRLNTEAFF. The CDR3 DNA sequence: TGTGCCATCAAATTCAGACTAAACACTGAAGCTTTCTTT.

The chain uses TRBV2 and TRBJ2-6, with D perhaps TRBD1 (6 bases). The CDR3 sequence is 16 residues long. The ends were cut back, 1 base at V and 2 bases at J, with 9 bases in the middle. The germline gives CDR1 SNHLY, CDR2 FYNNEI. This chain's CDR3 is CASSEGAGAGANVLTF. The DNA for the CDR3 is TGTGCCAGCAGTGAAGGAGCAGGGGCTGGGGCCAACGTCCTGACTTTC. The entire variable domain, with the rest obtained from reference TRBV2 and TRBJ2-6, is as follows: EPEVTQTPSHQVTQMGQEVILRCVPISNHLYFYWYRQILGQKVEFLVSFYNNEISEKSEIFDDQFSVERPDGSNFTLKIRSTKLEDSAMYFCASSEGAGAGANVLTFGAGSRLTVL.

In its sample, this clonotype was seen a few times. The rearrangement joins TRBV12-3 or TRBV12-4 to TRBJ2-7; D is perhaps TRBD1 (5 bases). Trimming stripped 6 bases from V and 0 bases from J, with 9 bases between. The CDR3 has 13 amino acids. CDR3 sequence (DNA): TGTGCCAGCAGCCCAGGGTACTCCTACGAGCAGTACTTC. It specifies CASSPGYSYEQYF.

Here the CDR3 DNA reads TGTGCCAGCAGCCAAGGCAAGCTCACAGATACGCAGTATTTT. This codes for CASSQGKLTDTQYF. J is TRBJ2-3 and V is TRBV3-1; the D is unclear. V was clipped by 1 base and J by 2 bases, with 7 bases between them. The germline gives CDR1 LGHDT, CDR2 YNNKEL (reference sequence). CDR3 length: 14 residues.

This clonotype was seen more than once but under ten times. The chain carries TRBV2 and TRBJ2-1; TRBD2 agrees at 7 bases. V shed 6 bases, J shed 5 bases, and the junction held 4 bases outside the gene matches. In germline, CDR1 is SNHLY, CDR2 FYNNEI. The CDR3 is 13 amino acids. The DNA for the CDR3 is TGTGCCAGCAGGGGGGACTACCACAATGAGCAGTTCTTC. This translates into CASRGDYHNEQFF.